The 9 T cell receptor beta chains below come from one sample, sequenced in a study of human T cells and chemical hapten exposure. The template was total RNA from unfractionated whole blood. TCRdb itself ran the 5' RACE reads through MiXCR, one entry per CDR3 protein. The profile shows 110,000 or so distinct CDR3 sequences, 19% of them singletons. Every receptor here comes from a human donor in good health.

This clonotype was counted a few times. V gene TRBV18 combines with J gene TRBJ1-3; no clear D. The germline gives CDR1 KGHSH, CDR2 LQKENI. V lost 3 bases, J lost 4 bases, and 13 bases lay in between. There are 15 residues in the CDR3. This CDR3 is CASSPLDQIGNTIYF. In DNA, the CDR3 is TGTGCCAGCTCACCCCTCGACCAAATCGGAAACACCATATATTTT.

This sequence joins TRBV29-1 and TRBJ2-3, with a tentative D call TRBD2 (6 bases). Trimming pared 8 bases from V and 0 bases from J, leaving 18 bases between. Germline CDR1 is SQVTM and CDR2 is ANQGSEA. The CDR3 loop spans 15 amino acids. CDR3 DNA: TGCAGCTTTTCCAATAGCGGAGCGAGCACAGATACGCAGTATTTT. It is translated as CSFSNSGASTDTQYF.

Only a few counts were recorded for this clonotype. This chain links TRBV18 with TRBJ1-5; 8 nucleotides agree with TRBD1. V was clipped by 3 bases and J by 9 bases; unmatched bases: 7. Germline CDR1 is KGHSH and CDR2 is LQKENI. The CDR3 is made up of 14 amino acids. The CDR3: CASSPGTGGRPQHF. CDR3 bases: TGTGCCAGCTCACCGGGGACAGGAGGCCGGCCCCAGCATTTT.

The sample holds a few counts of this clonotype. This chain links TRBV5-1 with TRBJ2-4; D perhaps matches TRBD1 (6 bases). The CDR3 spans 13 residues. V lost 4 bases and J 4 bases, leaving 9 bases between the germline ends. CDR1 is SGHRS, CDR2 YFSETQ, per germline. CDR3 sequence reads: CASSDDRKNIQYF. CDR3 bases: TGCGCCAGCAGCGACGACAGGAAAAACATTCAGTACTTC.

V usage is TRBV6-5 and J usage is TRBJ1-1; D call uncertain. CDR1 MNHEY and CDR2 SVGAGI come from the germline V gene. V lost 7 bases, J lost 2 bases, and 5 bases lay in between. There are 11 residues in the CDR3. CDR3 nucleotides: TGTGCCAGCATAGCTAACACTGAAGCTTTCTTT. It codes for CASIANTEAFF.

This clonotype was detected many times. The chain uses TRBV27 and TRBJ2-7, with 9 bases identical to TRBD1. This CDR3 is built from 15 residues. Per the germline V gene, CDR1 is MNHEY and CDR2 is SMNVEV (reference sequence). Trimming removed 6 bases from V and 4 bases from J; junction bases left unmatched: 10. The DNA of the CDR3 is TGTGCCAGCAGACCGGCCGGGACAGGGTTGTACGAGCAGTACTTC. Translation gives CASRPAGTGLYEQYF.

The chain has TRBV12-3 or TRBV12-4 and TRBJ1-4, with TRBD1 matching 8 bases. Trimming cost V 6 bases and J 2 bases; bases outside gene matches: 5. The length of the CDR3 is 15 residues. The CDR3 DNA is TGTGCCAGCAGACGGACAGGGAATACTAATGAAAAACTGTTTTTT. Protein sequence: CASRRTGNTNEKLFF.

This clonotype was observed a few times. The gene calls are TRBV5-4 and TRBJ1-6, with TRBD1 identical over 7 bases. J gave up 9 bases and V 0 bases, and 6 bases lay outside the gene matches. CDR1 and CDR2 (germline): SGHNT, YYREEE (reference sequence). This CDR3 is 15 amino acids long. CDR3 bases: TGTGCCAGCAGCTTGGACAGGGGTAATATTTCACCCCTCCACTTT. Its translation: CASSLDRGNISPLHF.

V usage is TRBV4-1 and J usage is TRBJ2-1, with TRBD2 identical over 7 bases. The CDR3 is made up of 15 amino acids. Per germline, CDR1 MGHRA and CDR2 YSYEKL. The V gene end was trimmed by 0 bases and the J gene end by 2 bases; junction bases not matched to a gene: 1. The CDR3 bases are TGCGCCAGCAGCCAAGAGGGGGGGACCTACAATGAGCAGTTCTTC. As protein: CASSQEGGTYNEQFF.